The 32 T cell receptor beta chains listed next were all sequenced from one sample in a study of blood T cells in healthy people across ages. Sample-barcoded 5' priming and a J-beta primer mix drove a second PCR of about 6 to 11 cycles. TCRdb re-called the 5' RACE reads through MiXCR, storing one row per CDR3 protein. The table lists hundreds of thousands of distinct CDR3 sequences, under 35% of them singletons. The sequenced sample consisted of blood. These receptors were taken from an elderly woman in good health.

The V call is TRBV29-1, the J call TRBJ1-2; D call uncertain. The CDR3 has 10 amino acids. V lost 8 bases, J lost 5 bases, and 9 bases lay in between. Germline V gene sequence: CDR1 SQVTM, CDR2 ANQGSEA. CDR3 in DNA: TGCAGCACCTTTGGATATGGCTACACCTTC. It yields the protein CSTFGYGYTF.

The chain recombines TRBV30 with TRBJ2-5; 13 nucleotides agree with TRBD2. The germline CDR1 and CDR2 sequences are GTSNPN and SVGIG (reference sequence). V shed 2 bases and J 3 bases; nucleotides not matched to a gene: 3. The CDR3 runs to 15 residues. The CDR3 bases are TGTGCCTGGAGTCGAGGACTAGCGGGGGAAGAGACCCAGTACTTC. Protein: CAWSRGLAGEETQYF.

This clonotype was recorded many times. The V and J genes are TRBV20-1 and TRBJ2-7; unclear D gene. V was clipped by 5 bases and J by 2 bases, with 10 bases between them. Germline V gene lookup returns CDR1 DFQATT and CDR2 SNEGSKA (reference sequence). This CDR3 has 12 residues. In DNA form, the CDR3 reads TGCAGTGCTCAGTACCCCACCTACGAGCAGTACTTC. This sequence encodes CSAQYPTYEQYF.

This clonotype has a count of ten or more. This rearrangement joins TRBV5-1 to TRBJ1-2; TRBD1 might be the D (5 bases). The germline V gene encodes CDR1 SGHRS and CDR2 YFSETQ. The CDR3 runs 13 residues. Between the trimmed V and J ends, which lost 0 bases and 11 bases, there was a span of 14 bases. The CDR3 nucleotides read TGCGCCAGCAGCTTGGCCGGGGCGGCTAAGTACACCTTC. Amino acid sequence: CASSLAGAAKYTF.

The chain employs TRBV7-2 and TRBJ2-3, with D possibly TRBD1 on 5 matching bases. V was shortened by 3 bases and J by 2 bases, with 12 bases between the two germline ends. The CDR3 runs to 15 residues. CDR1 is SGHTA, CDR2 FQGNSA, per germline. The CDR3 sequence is CASSLRTPHTDTQYF. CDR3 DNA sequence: TGTGCCAGCAGCTTGAGGACACCGCACACAGATACGCAGTATTTT.

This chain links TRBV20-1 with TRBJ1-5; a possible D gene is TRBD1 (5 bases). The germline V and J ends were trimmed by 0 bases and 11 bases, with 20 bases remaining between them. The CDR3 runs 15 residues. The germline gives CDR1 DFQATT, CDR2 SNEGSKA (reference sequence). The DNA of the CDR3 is TGCAGTGCTAGAGACCCTGACAGAAAGCCAGCAGCCCAGCATTTT. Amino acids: CSARDPDRKPAAQHF.

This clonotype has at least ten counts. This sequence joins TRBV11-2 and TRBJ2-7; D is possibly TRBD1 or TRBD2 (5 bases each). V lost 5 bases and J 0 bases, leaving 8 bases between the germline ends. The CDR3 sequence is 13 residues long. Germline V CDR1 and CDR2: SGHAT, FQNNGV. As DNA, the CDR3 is TGTGCCAGCAGCAACGGGGCCTCCTACGAGCAGTACTTC. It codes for CASSNGASYEQYF.

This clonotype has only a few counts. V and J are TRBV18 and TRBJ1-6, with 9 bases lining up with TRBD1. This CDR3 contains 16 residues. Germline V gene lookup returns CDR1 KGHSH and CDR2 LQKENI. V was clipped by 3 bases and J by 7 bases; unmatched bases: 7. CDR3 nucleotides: TGTGCCAGCTCACCTGGGACAGGGACAGGAAATTCACCCCTCCACTTT. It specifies CASSPGTGTGNSPLHF.

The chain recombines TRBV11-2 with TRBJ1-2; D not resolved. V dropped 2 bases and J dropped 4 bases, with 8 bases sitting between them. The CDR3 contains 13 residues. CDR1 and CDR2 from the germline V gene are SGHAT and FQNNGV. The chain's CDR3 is CASSLPFTYGYTF. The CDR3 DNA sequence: TGTGCCAGCAGCTTACCCTTCACCTATGGCTACACCTTC.

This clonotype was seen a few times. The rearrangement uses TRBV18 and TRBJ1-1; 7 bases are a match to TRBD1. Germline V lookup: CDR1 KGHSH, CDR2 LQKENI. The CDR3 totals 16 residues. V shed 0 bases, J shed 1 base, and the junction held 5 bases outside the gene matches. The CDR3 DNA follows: TGTGCCAGCTCACCACCAAAGGGACAGACGAACACTGAAGCTTTCTTT. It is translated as CASSPPKGQTNTEAFF. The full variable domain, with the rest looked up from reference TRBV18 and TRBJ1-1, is NAGVMQNPRHLVRRRGQEARLRCSPMKGHSHVYWYRQLPEEGLKFMVYLQKENIIDESGMPKERFSAEFPKEGPSILRIQQVVRGDSAAYFCASSPPKGQTNTEAFFGQGTRLTVV.

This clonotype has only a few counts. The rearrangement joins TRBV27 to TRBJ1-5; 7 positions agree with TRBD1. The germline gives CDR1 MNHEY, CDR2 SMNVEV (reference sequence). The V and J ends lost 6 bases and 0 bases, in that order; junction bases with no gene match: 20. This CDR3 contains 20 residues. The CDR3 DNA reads TGTGCCAGCAGCCCTCGATCCCGCCAACACGACAGGGATAGCAATCAGCCCCAGCATTTT. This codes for CASSPRSRQHDRDSNQPQHF.

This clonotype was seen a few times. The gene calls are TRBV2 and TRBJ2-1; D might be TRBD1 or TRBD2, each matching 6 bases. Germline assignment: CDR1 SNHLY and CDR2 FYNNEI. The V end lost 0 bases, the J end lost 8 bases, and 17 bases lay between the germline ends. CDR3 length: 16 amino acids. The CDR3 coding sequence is TGTGCCAGCAGTGAAGCGTGGGCGGGAAGGGGGGATGAGCAGTTCTTC. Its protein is CASSEAWAGRGDEQFF. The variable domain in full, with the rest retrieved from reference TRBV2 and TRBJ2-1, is EPEVTQTPSHQVTQMGQEVILRCVPISNHLYFYWYRQILGQKVEFLVSFYNNEISEKSEIFDDQFSVERPDGSNFTLKIRSTKLEDSAMYFCASSEAWAGRGDEQFFGPGTRLTVL.

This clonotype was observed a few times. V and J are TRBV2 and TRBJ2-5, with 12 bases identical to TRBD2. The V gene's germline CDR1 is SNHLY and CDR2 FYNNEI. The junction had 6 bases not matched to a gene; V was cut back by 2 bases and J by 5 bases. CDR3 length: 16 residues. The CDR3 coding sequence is TGTGCCAGCAGTGAACTAGCGGGGGGGCCTATTGAGACCCAGTACTTC. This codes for CASSELAGGPIETQYF.

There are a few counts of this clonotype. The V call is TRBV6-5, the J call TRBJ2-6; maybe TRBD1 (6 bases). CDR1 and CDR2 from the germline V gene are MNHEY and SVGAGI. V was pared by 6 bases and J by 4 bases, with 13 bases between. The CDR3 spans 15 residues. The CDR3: CASRAGTLGANVLTF. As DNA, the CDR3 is TGTGCCAGCAGAGCAGGGACACTCGGGGCCAACGTCCTGACTTTC.

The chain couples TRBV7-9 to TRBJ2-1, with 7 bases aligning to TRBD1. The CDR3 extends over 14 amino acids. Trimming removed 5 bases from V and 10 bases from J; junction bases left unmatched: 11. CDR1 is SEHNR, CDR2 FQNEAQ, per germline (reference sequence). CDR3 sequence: CASSTQGNFYEQFF. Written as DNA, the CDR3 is TGTGCCAGCAGCACACAGGGGAACTTCTACGAGCAGTTCTTC.

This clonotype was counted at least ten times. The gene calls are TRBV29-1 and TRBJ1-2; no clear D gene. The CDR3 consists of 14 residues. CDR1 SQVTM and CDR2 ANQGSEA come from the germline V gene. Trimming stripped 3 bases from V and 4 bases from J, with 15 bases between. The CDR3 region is CSVEAGGSSYGYTF. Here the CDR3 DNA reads TGCAGCGTTGAGGCTGGTGGCAGCTCCTATGGCTACACCTTC.

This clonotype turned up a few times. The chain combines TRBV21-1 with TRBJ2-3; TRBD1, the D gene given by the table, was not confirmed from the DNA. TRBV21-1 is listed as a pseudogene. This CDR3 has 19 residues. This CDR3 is CASSKGGGGAPCGSDTQYF. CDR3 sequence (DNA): TGTGCCAGCAGCAAAGGGGGCGGGGGGGCTCCCTGCGGATCAGATACGCAGTATTTT.

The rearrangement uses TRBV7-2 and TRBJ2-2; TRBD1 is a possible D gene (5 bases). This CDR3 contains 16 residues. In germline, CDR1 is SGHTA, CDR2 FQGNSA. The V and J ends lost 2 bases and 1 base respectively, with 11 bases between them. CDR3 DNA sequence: TGTGCCAGCAGCTTATCAGCGACAGAGAACACCGGGGAGCTGTTTTTT. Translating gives CASSLSATENTGELFF.

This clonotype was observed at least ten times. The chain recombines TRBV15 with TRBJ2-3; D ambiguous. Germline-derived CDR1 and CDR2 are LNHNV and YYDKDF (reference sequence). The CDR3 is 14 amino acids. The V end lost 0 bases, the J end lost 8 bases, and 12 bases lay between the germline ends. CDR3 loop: CATSRDIPPGTQYF. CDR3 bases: TGTGCCACCAGCAGAGATATCCCTCCCGGTACGCAGTATTTT.

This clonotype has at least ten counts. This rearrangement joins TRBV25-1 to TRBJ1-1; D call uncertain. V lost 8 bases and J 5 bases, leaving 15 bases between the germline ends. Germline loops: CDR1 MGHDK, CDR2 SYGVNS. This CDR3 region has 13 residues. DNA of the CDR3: TGTGCCAGCCGGGTGGGCGGGAGGACTGAAGCTTTCTTT. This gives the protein CASRVGGRTEAFF.

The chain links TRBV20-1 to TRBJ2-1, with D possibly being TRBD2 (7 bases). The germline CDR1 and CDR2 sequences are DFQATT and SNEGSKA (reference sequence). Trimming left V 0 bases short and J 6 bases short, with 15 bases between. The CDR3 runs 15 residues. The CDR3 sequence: CSARDGGGRGNEQFF. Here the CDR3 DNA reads TGCAGTGCTAGAGATGGGGGGGGCAGGGGCAATGAGCAGTTCTTC.

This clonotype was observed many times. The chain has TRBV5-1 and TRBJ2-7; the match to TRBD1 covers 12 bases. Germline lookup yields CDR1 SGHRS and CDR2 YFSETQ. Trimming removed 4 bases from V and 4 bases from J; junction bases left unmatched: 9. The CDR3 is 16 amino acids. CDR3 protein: CASSLEPGQGAYEQYF. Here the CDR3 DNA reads TGCGCCAGCAGCCTCGAACCGGGACAGGGGGCTTACGAGCAGTACTTC.

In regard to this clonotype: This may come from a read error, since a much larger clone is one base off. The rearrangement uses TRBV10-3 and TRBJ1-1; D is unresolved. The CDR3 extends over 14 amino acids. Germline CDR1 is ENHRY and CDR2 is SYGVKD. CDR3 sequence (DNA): TGTGCCGTCAGTGAGTTAACCGGGAACACTGAAGCTTTCTTT. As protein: CAVSELTGNTEAFF.

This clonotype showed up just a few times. The CDR3 loop reads CASSEAKGGGYTF. CDR3 bases: TGTGCCAGCAGTGAAGCTAAGGGTGGTGGCTACACCTTC. The rearrangement joins TRBV6-1 to TRBJ1-2; D is ambiguous. The CDR3 is 13 amino acids. Trimming removed 0 bases at V and 7 bases at J, with 9 bases between. Germline CDR1 and CDR2: MNHNS and SASEGT.

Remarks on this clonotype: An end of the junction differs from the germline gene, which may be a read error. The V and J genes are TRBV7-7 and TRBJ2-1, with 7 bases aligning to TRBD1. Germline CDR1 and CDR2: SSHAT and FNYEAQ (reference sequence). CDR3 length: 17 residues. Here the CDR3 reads CASSRDLRDSPYNEQFF. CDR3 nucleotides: TGTGCTAGCAGCCGAGATTTGAGGGACAGCCCCTACAATGAGCAGTTCTTC.

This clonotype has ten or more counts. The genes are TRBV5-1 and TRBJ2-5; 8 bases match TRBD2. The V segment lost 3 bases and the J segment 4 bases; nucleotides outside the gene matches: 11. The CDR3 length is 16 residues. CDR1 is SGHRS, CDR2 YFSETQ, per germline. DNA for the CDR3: TGCGCCAGCAGCTCGGGCGCGGGGGGAATCGGAGAGACCCAGTACTTC. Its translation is CASSSGAGGIGETQYF.

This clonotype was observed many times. CDR3 nucleotides: TGCGCCAGCAGCAAGGCCCCGGGACAAAACTACGAGCAGTACTTC. Amino acids: CASSKAPGQNYEQYF. The V and J genes are TRBV5-1 and TRBJ2-7; perhaps TRBD1 as D (6 bases). Per germline, CDR1 SGHRS and CDR2 YFSETQ. Trimming took off 4 bases at V and 3 bases at J, with 17 bases between the two ends. The CDR3 spans 15 residues.

CDR3 nucleotides: TGTGCCATCAGGGGCACCTCGAGCACCGGGGAGCTGTTTTTT. Protein sequence: CAIRGTSSTGELFF. The J gene is TRBJ2-2, the V gene TRBV10-3, with D uncertain. Germline CDR1 ENHRY, CDR2 SYGVKD. Trimming cost V 6 bases and J 4 bases, with 12 bases left between them. The CDR3 runs to 14 residues.

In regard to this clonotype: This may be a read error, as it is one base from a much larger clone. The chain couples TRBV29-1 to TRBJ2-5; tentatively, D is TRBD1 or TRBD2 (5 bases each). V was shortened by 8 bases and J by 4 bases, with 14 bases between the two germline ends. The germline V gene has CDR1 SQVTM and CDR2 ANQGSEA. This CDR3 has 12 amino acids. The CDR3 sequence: CSLGDGRETQYF. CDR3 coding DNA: TGCAGCTTGGGGGACGGCCGAGAGACCCAGTACTTC.

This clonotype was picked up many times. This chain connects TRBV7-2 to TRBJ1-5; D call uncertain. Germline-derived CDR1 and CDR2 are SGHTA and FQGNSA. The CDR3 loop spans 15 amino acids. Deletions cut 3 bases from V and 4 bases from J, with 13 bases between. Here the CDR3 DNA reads TGTGCCAGCAGCTTGTCCTCCCAGACGAATCAGCCCCAGCATTTT. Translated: CASSLSSQTNQPQHF.

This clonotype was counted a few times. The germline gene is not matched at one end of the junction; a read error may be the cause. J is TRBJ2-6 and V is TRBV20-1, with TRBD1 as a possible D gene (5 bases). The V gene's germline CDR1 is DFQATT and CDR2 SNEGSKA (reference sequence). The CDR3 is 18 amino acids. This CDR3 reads CSARDGRAPFSGANVPTF. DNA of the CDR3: TGCAGTGCTAGAGACGGCAGGGCACCCTTCTCTGGGGCCAACGTCCCGACTTTC.

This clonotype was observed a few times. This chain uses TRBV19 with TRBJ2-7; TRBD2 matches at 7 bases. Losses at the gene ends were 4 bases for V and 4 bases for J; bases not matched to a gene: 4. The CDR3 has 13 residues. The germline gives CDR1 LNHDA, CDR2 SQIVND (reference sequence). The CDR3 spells CASSSEGGYEQYF. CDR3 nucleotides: TGTGCCAGTAGTAGCGAGGGAGGGTACGAGCAGTACTTC.